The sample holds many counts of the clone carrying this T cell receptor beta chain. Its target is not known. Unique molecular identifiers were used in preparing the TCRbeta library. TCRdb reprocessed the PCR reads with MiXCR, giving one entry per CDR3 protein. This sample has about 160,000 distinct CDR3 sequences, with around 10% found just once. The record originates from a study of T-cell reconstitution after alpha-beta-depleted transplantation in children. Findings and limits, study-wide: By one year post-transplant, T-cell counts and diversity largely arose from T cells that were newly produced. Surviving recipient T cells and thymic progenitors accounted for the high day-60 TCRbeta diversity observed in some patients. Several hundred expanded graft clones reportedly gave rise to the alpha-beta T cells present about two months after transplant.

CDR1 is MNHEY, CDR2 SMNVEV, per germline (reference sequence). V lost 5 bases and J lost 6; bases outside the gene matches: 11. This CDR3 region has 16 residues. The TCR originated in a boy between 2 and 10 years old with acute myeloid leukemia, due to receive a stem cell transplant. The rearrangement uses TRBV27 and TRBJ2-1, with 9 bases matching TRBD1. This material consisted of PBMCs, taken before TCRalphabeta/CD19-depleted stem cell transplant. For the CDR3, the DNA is TGTGCCAGCAGTAACCGAGCGTGGACAGGGGCCAATGAGCAGTTCTTC. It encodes CASSNRAWTGANEQFF.